This T cell receptor beta chain comes out of a study of cytomegalovirus exposure and HLA in healthy donors. Study-wide points: Reported performance of the classifier showed diagnosis of cytomegalovirus status with high specificity and sensitivity.

Of note for this clone: The target antigen is unknown.

The CDR3 extends over 16 amino acids. Germline lookup yields CDR1 SGHTA and CDR2 FQGNSA. The V gene end was trimmed by 5 bases and the J gene end by 4 bases; junction bases not matched to a gene: 9. The protocol was immunoSEQ multiplex PCR, while the TCRdb copy is restricted to in-frame clones and leaves out a portion. Of 150,000 to 180,000 clones in the sample, 75% to 90% were seen once. This receptor was obtained from a man aged 18 to 30 in good health and CMV-seropositive. Input material: PBMCs. The chain carries TRBV7-2 and TRBJ2-4; 9 bases fit TRBD1. CDR3 in amino acids: CASSQAGTGIKNIQYF. CDR3 bases: TGTGCCAGCAGCCAAGCCGGGACAGGGATTAAAAACATTCAGTACTTC.